A single sample gave rise to the 31 T cell receptor beta chains below, sequenced in a study of blood T cell repertoires in COVID-19. Clones were read by immunoSEQ multiplex PCR, and TCRdb kept only the in-frame ones, dropping some. The sample consists of some 250,000 clones, roughly 90% of them appearing once. The source material was peripheral blood. Receptors originate from a man younger than 40 who had recovered from COVID-19.

J is TRBJ2-5 and V is TRBV6-5; weak D call: TRBD2 (6 bases). Trimming took 1 base from V and 2 from J, leaving 8 bases between them. This CDR3 has 14 residues. Germline values: CDR1 MNHEY, CDR2 SVGAGI. The CDR3 loop reads CASSYLGLQETQYF. In DNA form, the CDR3 reads TGTGCCAGCAGTTACTTGGGACTTCAAGAGACCCAGTACTTC.

This chain links TRBV5-1 with TRBJ2-3; 13 bases are a match to TRBD2. This CDR3 is 16 amino acids long. From germline, CDR1 is SGHRS and CDR2 YFSETQ. V gave up 2 bases and J gave up 4 bases; unmatched junction bases: 4. The CDR3 sequence is CASSFQGTSGADTQYF. CDR3 DNA: TGCGCCAGCAGCTTCCAAGGGACTAGCGGGGCAGATACGCAGTATTTT.

The gene calls are TRBV7-9 and TRBJ2-3; 10 bases agree with TRBD1. V gave up 2 bases and J gave up 0 bases; unmatched junction bases: 5. The length of the CDR3 is 17 residues. CDR1 and CDR2 from the germline V gene are SEHNR and FQNEAQ (reference sequence). CDR3 in amino acids: CASSLLTGGQSTDTQYF. The CDR3 nucleotides are TGTGCCAGCAGCTTACTGACAGGGGGCCAAAGCACAGATACGCAGTATTTT.

The chain is built from TRBV6-1 and TRBJ2-1; D is possibly TRBD2 (5 bases). This CDR3 region has 17 residues. The germline V and J ends were trimmed by 1 base and 4 bases, with 17 bases remaining between them. Germline assignment: CDR1 MNHNS and CDR2 SASEGT. The DNA of the CDR3 is TGTGCCAGCAGTGAAGGTTTGAGGGCGGCGGTATACAATGAGCAGTTCTTC. This translates into CASSEGLRAAVYNEQFF.

The chain combines TRBV5-6 with TRBJ2-5, with TRBD2 matching over 13 bases. Germline V gene sequence: CDR1 SGHDT, CDR2 YYEEEE. The CDR3 has 16 residues. With V trimmed by 2 bases and J by 5 bases, 6 bases remained unmatched. The CDR3 reads CASSLQPGLAGETQYF. In DNA, the CDR3 is TGTGCCAGCAGCTTACAACCGGGACTAGCGGGGGAGACCCAGTACTTC.

This sequence joins TRBV4-1 and TRBJ2-1; D perhaps matches TRBD2 (7 bases). Trimming took 0 bases from V and 5 from J, leaving 17 bases between them. This CDR3 has 17 amino acids. CDR1 is MGHRA and CDR2 is YSYEKL in the germline V gene. The CDR3 DNA reads TGCGCCAGCAGCCAAGATCAGGTGGGGGGGGCTAACAATGAGCAGTTCTTC. Its protein product is CASSQDQVGGANNEQFF.

This clone showed up just a few times. This chain joins TRBV2 and TRBJ1-6; D uncertain. Germline CDR1 reads SNHLY; CDR2 reads FYNNEI. The CDR3 contains 13 residues. V was cut by 8 bases and J by 9 bases, with 14 bases left in between. CDR3 amino acids: CASVGRPPSPLHF. The CDR3 coding sequence is TGTGCCAGCGTGGGCCGACCACCTTCACCCCTCCACTTT.

V usage is TRBV5-1 and J usage is TRBJ2-3; unclear D gene. V lost 1 base and J 0 bases, leaving 12 bases between the germline ends. Germline V gives CDR1 SGHRS, CDR2 YFSETQ. CDR3 length equals 16 residues. CDR3 residues: CASSLSGHPSTDTQYF. CDR3 DNA sequence: TGCGCCAGCAGCTTGTCAGGCCATCCTAGCACAGATACGCAGTATTTT.

The rearrangement uses TRBV5-1 and TRBJ2-7; 10 bases align to TRBD2. The V gene end was trimmed by 2 bases and the J gene end by 1 base; junction bases not matched to a gene: 3. The CDR3 spans 15 residues. Germline CDR1 reads SGHRS; CDR2 reads YFSETQ. The CDR3: CASSLISGGSYEQYF. The CDR3 nucleotides read TGCGCCAGCAGCTTAATTAGCGGGGGGTCCTACGAGCAGTACTTC.

The chain has TRBV2 and TRBJ2-5; no firm D call. Germline-derived CDR1 and CDR2 are SNHLY and FYNNEI. There are 13 residues in the CDR3. V was trimmed by 1 base and J by 7 bases, leaving 10 bases between them. Written as DNA, the CDR3 is TGTGCCAGCAGTGAAGAGCAACGAGGGACCCAGTACTTC. It encodes CASSEEQRGTQYF.

This clone was seen once. This chain connects TRBV4-1 to TRBJ2-7; a possible D gene is TRBD2 (6 bases). Germline CDR1 and CDR2: MGHRA and YSYEKL. V was cut by 4 bases and J by 5 bases, with 24 bases left in between. This CDR3 region has 17 residues. CDR3 region: CASSPWAGRQGGNEQYF. DNA for the CDR3: TGCGCCAGCAGCCCATGGGCTGGGCGGCAGGGAGGAAACGAGCAGTACTTC.

V usage is TRBV4-2 and J usage is TRBJ1-2; TRBD1 is a possible D gene (5 bases). Germline-derived CDR1 and CDR2 are LGHNA and YNFKEQ. The CDR3 has 13 residues. With 0 bases removed from V and 8 bases from J, the gap between germline ends came to 10 bases. The CDR3 DNA sequence: TGTGCCAGCAGCCAAGATTCAGGGAGGGGCTACACCTTC. Protein sequence: CASSQDSGRGYTF.

The gene calls are TRBV30 and TRBJ1-1; the D is unclear. V was clipped by 5 bases and J by 0 bases, with 7 bases between them. Per germline, CDR1 GTSNPN and CDR2 SVGIG (reference sequence). The CDR3 totals 12 residues. The CDR3 DNA reads TGTGCCTGGGGAAGCATGAACACTGAAGCTTTCTTT. Protein: CAWGSMNTEAFF.

This chain connects TRBV5-4 to TRBJ1-6; possibly TRBD1 for D (6 bases). The germline gives CDR1 SGHNT, CDR2 YYREEE (reference sequence). This CDR3 comprises 12 residues. With 0 bases removed from V and 17 bases from J, the gap between germline ends came to 12 bases. CDR3 bases: TGTGCCAGCAGCTTGGACACAGGGCTTTTCCACTTT. Translating gives CASSLDTGLFHF.

Points on this clone: Its ends do not fully match the called genes, so a read error is possible. V usage is TRBV12-3 or TRBV12-4 and J usage is TRBJ2-7; TRBD1 is a possible D gene (5 bases). The CDR3 covers 13 residues. The CDR3 sequence is CASSFLATVPPAF. As DNA, the CDR3 is TGTGCCAGCAGTTTTCTCGCGACAGTTCCCCCCGCCTTC.

This clone was detected once. The rearrangement joins TRBV21-1 to TRBJ2-1; TRBD2 was called by the table and not checked on the DNA. TRBV21-1 is flagged as a pseudogene. This CDR3 contains 16 residues. This chain's CDR3 is CASSKIRLAGYNEQFF. As DNA, the CDR3 is TGTGCCAGCAGCAAAATCCGGCTAGCGGGGTACAATGAGCAGTTCTTC.

V gene TRBV19 combines with J gene TRBJ1-2; 9 bases are shared with TRBD1. The CDR3 consists of 14 residues. V shed 6 bases and J 3 bases; nucleotides not matched to a gene: 5. Per the germline V gene, CDR1 is LNHDA and CDR2 is SQIVND (reference sequence). CDR3 coding DNA: TGTGCCAGTAGCCCCGACAGGGGGGACTATGGCTACACCTTC. The encoded protein is CASSPDRGDYGYTF.

This clone was detected only a few times. V usage is TRBV30 and J usage is TRBJ2-5; D might be TRBD1 (6 bases). CDR1 is GTSNPN, CDR2 SVGIG, per germline (reference sequence). The CDR3 spans 13 residues. Trimming stripped 3 bases from V and 9 bases from J, with 17 bases between. The chain's CDR3 is CAWRLLQGFAQYF. DNA for the CDR3: TGTGCCTGGAGACTACTTCAGGGGTTTGCCCAGTACTTC.

The V and J genes are TRBV14 and TRBJ1-2; D possibly corresponds to TRBD1 (5 bases). Germline V gives CDR1 SGHDN, CDR2 FVKESK. This CDR3 comprises 16 residues. The germline V and J ends were trimmed by 1 base and 6 bases, with 18 bases remaining between them. The CDR3 reads CASSQVLRGGGNGYTF. CDR3 bases: TGTGCCAGCAGCCAAGTCCTCCGTGGGGGGGGAAATGGCTACACCTTC.

The chain employs TRBV18 and TRBJ1-6; TRBD1 aligns across 9 bases. Unmatched junction bases numbered 24, after V lost 5 bases and J lost 4 bases. CDR1 KGHSH and CDR2 LQKENI come from the germline V gene. The CDR3 runs to 22 residues. The CDR3 DNA follows: TGTGCCAGCTCATCTGTAAGACCGGGACAGGGCACATCCATCTTTTATAATTCACCCCTCCACTTT. Amino acids: CASSSVRPGQGTSIFYNSPLHF.

V gene TRBV19 combines with J gene TRBJ2-5; D is possibly TRBD2 (6 bases). The CDR3 totals 14 residues. Germline V gene data show CDR1 as LNHDA and CDR2 as SQIVND (reference sequence). With 3 bases removed from V and 4 bases from J, the gap between germline ends came to 12 bases. The DNA for the CDR3 is TGTGCCAGTAGTATTGCTGGGGGAGGAGAGACCCAGTACTTC. Translating gives CASSIAGGGETQYF.

V gene TRBV19 combines with J gene TRBJ1-5; D perhaps matches TRBD1 (5 bases). This CDR3 is built from 16 residues. Trimming shortened V by 3 bases and J by 3 bases, and 15 bases separated the two germline ends. Germline assignment: CDR1 LNHDA and CDR2 SQIVND (reference sequence). The CDR3 loop is CASSILSGGSNQPQHF. The CDR3 coding sequence is TGTGCCAGTAGTATCCTCTCCGGGGGATCCAATCAGCCCCAGCATTTT.

This clone turned up a few times. The DNA of the CDR3 is TGTGCCAGCAGTCCCAAACAGGGGGCTGGATTGATAGAGACCCAGTACTTC. Protein product: CASSPKQGAGLIETQYF. This chain connects TRBV5-8 to TRBJ2-5; 9 nucleotides line up with TRBD1. Losses at the gene ends were 5 bases for V and 4 bases for J; bases not matched to a gene: 15. Germline CDR1 SGHTS, CDR2 YDEGEE. CDR3 length: 17 residues.

This clone has just one count. V gene TRBV10-3 combines with J gene TRBJ2-1; weak D call: TRBD1 (5 bases). V lost 8 bases to trimming and J lost 7 bases, with 12 bases between them. Looked up from germline, CDR1 is ENHRY and CDR2 is SYGVKD. The CDR3 is 12 residues long. The CDR3 nucleotides are TGTGCCATCCCAGGCAGGGCAAATGAGCAGTTCTTC. It codes for CAIPGRANEQFF.

J is TRBJ1-1 and V is TRBV2; D gene unclear. The CDR3 sequence is 12 residues long. Germline-derived CDR1 and CDR2 are SNHLY and FYNNEI. Trimming pared 7 bases from V and 7 bases from J, leaving 13 bases between. The CDR3 region is CASTGLDYEAFF. CDR3 nucleotide sequence: TGTGCCAGCACGGGGTTAGACTATGAAGCTTTCTTT.

This clone has a handful of counts. The chain uses TRBV3-1 (or the pseudogene TRBV3-2) and TRBJ2-7; possibly TRBD2 for D (6 bases). The germline V gene has CDR1 LGHDT and CDR2 YNNKEL (reference sequence). Between the trimmed V and J ends, which lost 1 base and 6 bases, there was a span of 10 bases. The CDR3 is made up of 13 amino acids. This chain's CDR3 is CASSQVVLAEQYF. CDR3 bases: TGTGCCAGCAGCCAAGTTGTACTAGCCGAGCAGTACTTC.

The rearrangement links TRBV9 to TRBJ2-3, with a tentative D call TRBD2 (6 bases). Trimming stripped 3 bases from V and 4 bases from J, with 15 bases between. CDR1 is SGDLS and CDR2 is YYNGEE in the germline V gene. This CDR3 has 15 amino acids. The CDR3 sequence is CASSGRGKSPDTQYF. CDR3 in DNA: TGTGCCAGCAGCGGCCGGGGGAAGAGCCCAGATACGCAGTATTTT.

This rearrangement joins TRBV11-2 to TRBJ1-2; 7 nucleotides agree with TRBD1. Germline values: CDR1 SGHAT, CDR2 FQNNGV. The V and J ends lost 5 bases and 8 bases, in that order; junction bases with no gene match: 11. The CDR3 contains 14 residues. CDR3 bases: TGTGCCAGCAGCCCGTTAGAAGGGGGCTGGGGCTACACCTTC. It yields the protein CASSPLEGGWGYTF.

This chain joins TRBV7-2 and TRBJ2-1, with 12 bases matching TRBD2. This CDR3 region has 19 residues. V was pared by 5 bases and J by 6 bases, with 17 bases of the junction left unmatched. Germline V gene lookup returns CDR1 SGHTA and CDR2 FQGNSA. The CDR3 nucleotides read TGTGCCAGCAGCCACCGAAGACTAGCGGGGGCCGGTTTTATCAATGAGCAGTTCTTC. As protein: CASSHRRLAGAGFINEQFF.

The gene calls are TRBV6-4 and TRBJ1-3; 7 bases agree with TRBD1. Looked up from germline, CDR1 is MRHNA and CDR2 is SNTAGT. The CDR3 runs 16 residues. After removal of 8 bases from V and 5 bases from J, the junction contained 15 bases not matched to a gene. The CDR3 sequence: CASLVPTGVDRNTIYF. DNA for the CDR3: TGTGCCAGCTTGGTTCCCACAGGGGTTGATAGAAACACCATATATTTT.

This chain uses TRBV21-1 with TRBJ2-1; no DNA check was done on the table's D call, TRBD1. TRBV21-1 is reported as a pseudogene. The CDR3 is 17 amino acids. The CDR3 region is CASKWARDKILRNEQFF. In nucleotides, the CDR3 is TGTGCCAGCAAATGGGCCCGGGACAAAATTCTTCGGAATGAGCAGTTCTTC.